Given below is one T cell receptor beta chain in context. Every immunoSEQ plate was one replicate of a subset's evenly spread DNA. Produced via immunoSEQ multiplex PCR; TCRdb's table is partial and in-frame only. This table holds hundreds of thousands of clones, roughly 96% found once. These data originate in a study of shared clonotypes between healthy human individuals. V was clipped by 5 bases and J by 2 bases; unmatched bases: 6. The CDR3 is made up of 14 amino acids. The germline gives CDR1 LNHDA, CDR2 SQIVND (reference sequence). CD45RO-negative CD8 cells positively selected for CCR7 made up the naive population, which excluded terminally differentiated effector memory CD45RA+ cells.

The sample was naive CD8+ T cells sorted from blood. The gene calls are TRBV19 and TRBJ2-7; the match to TRBD2 covers 7 bases. The receptor was derived from a woman aged 30 to 39 in good health. The DNA of the CDR3 is TGTGCCAGTAGTGGTGTAGCGGGTACCTACGAGCAGTACTTC. Translating gives CASSGVAGTYEQYF.